Sequencing of this T cell receptor (beta chain) was carried out in a study of cytomegalovirus exposure and HLA in healthy donors. 60 Vbeta and 13 Jbeta primers were used in PCR. Method: immunoSEQ multiplex PCR; TCRdb's copy keeps in-frame clones and lacks some. This table has some 140,000 clones, over 65% appearing once. The V end was cut by 0 bases, the J end by 5 bases, with 5 bases between. The CDR3 covers 13 residues. Per the germline V gene, CDR1 is LNHDA and CDR2 is SQIVND (reference sequence). Study-level findings and limits: In an earlier analysis, most TCR beta V segments were productive about 87% or about 30% of the time.

Worth noting for this clone: Its antigen is unknown.

Sequencing was performed on PBMCs. The chain is built from TRBV19 and TRBJ1-5; D gene unclear. This clonotype was obtained from a man between 18 and 29 years old in good health and CMV-seropositive. CDR3 amino acids: CASSIDRDQPQHF. CDR3 nucleotides: TGTGCCAGTAGTATAGATCGGGATCAGCCCCAGCATTTT.